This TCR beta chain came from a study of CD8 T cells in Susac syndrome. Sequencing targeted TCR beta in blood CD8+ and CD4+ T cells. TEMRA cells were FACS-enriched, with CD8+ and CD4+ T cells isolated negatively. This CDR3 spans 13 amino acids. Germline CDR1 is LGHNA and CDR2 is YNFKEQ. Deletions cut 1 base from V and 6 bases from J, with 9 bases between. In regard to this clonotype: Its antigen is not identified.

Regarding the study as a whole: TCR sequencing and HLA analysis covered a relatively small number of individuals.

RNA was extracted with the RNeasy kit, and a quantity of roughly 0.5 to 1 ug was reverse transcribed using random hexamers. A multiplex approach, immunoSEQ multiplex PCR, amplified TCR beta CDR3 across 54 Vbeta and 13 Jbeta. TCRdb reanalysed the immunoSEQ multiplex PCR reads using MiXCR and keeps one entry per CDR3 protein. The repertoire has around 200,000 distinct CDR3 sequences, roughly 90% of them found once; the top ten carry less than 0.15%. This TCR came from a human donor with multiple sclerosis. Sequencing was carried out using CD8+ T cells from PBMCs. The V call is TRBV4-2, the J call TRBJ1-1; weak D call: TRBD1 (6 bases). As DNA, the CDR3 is TGTGCCAGCAGCCAAGTGGGGGCATCTGAAGCTTTCTTT. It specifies CASSQVGASEAFF.